This record concerns one T cell receptor beta chain sequence. Its antigen has not been determined. Qualities for individual bases were not recorded, and no much larger clone is one base off. Every patient had bone marrow sampled at the time of active disease. Isolation of bone marrow mononuclear cells was performed by Ficoll-Hypaque density gradient centrifugation. Myeloma plasma cells were removed and CD138-negative cells were obtained by negative selection following labeling with CD138 magnetic microbeads on a MACS separator. Flow cytometry on an Attune NxT with CD138 antibodies was used to check the purity of the isolated cells. TRIzol reagent was used to extract total RNA, which was then quantified with a NanoDrop spectrophotometer. For each patient, paired RNA-seq and IR-seq were run on the CD138-negative bone marrow sample from that patient. The Immunoverse kit was used to build TCR libraries from roughly 440 ng RNA, with molecular barcoded adaptors covering alpha/delta and beta/gamma chains. TCR library preparation used the same RNA that was used for transcriptome sequencing. TCR libraries were sequenced on an Illumina HiSeq 4000 with 2 x 150 cycles. The paper's data handling went like this. With MiXCR, TCR reads were aligned to human V, D, J and C references and assembled into CDR3 clonotypes, with quality filtering and error correction included. The tcR package in R was used to analyze clonotype counts and gene usage diversity. For inspection of raw mapping reads, RNA-seq reads were mapped by STAR aligner version 2.5.3a onto GRCh37 of the human genome. To test how sequencing depth affected the clonotypes detected, IR-seq fastq files were randomly downsampled with Seqtk 1.3. TCRdb reprocessed the public reads (quality trimming at Q25 with fastp, clone calling with MiXCR) and kept in-frame beta chains. Every distinct CDR3 protein forms one entry, paired with its most common genes and DNA. The V and J calls were not made by the authors but by TCRdb's processing. In all, the sample holds about 25,000 distinct CDR3 sequences, and roughly 22% of those were seen once. 40% to 55% of the sample is held by the ten biggest clonotypes.

This entry is derived from a study of read filtering for tumor transcriptome and immune sequencing (dated by TCRdb to between 2020 and 2021). Some background on the complete study: The cohort was composed of some 16 male and 13 to 15 female patients, with a mean age of about 68 years and an age range of about 40 to 90. As a main aim, a read-filtering strategy for immune repertoire data was addressed, with the specific question being whether clonotypes supported by a single read should be removed. After DNase treatment, whole-transcriptome libraries were prepared with the TruSeq RNA Access Library Prep Kit. TCR-region mapped reads per sample ranged from about 4.05 to 11 million with IR-seq versus only roughly 85 to 1,300 with RNA-seq. By revised international staging, roughly 8 patients were R-ISS I, some 17 were R-ISS II and over five were R-ISS III. The study compared TCR repertoires from targeted immune repertoire sequencing and bulk whole-transcriptome sequencing run on the same bone marrow samples. General study outcomes and caveats: In IR-seq, single-read clonotypes were approximately 80% of clonotypes but about 3.5% of total reads; in RNA-seq they were 74.6% of clonotypes and about 40% of reads. The sorted CD138-negative fraction was not purified T cells but a mixed bone marrow immune population. Compared with RNA-seq, IR-seq captured clonotypes at much greater depth and more reliably, and a smaller IR-seq throughput was enough to identify most of the shared clonotypes. When single-read clonotypes were removed, the proportions of shared clonotypes in IR-seq and RNA-seq correlated more strongly.

Trimming takes 4 bases from V and 5 bases from J, and the germline ends sit 21 bases apart. According to the germline V gene (reference sequence), CDR1 reads LGHDT and CDR2 reads YNNKEL. The CDR3 spans 17 residues, from the cysteine through the phenylalanine. This entry keeps only the CDR3 DNA: 51 bases, framed from base 1. This receptor was identified in a donor at least 40 years old with multiple myeloma. The chain links TRBV3-1 with TRBJ1-5, with TRBD1 as a weak D call on 5 bases. The sequenced material came from a population of CD138-negative cells sorted from bone marrow. What this sample's cell subset or site label stands for: bone marrow mononuclear cells depleted of CD138+ plasma/myeloma cells by negative magnetic selection. Here the CDR3 is given as CASSPSWFGASHQPQHF. The DNA reads as follows: TGTGCCAGCAGCCCCTCCTGGTTTGGGGCGAGCCATCAGCCCCAGCATTTT.